This T cell receptor beta chain was sequenced in a study of shared clonotypes between healthy human individuals (dated by TCRdb to the early 2020s). Turning to the overall study: The cohort comprised two women and a few men aged 18 to 49 years. Between about 0.94 and 8.9 billion PBMCs per donor were obtained by leukapheresis. For each donor, CD4 naive and CD4 memory were each given three plates, CD8 naive was given two plates, and CD8 memory was given one plate. The study deeply sequenced blood TCR repertoires of about five healthy adults to estimate repertoire size and the extent of clonotype sharing between individuals. To increase sequencing depth and limit assay-specific biases, different laboratories used diverse techniques to prepare libraries and sequence TCR repertoires.

Points the paper makes about the study in general: Sampling was limited to blood, and TCR repertoires in tissue likely differ from TCR repertoires in blood. Naive subsets generally had larger estimated clonotype richness than memory subsets. About 4.5% of naive CD4, 3% to 4% of naive CD8, 2% to 2.5% of memory CD4, and 0.4% of memory CD8 clonotypes were shared across several donors. Even with the large sequencing depth, rarefaction of the sorted-subset datasets indicated that sequencing was incomplete. Based on pairwise subsampling, the degree of clonotype sharing among donors was expected to be affected by sequencing depth. Because the study included only a small number of donors, the genetic and exposure-history diversity represented was limited. Clonotypes shared by all four sorted-subset donors showed higher generation probabilities than non-shared clonotypes.

The donors were healthy, HIV-negative adults with no recently reported acute infections or vaccinations. Every donor was a Caucasian adult residing in Nashville, Tennessee, USA. Magnetic negative selection was used to enrich CD4+ T cells, after which naive cells were positively selected on CD45RA and the negative fraction became the memory subset. Blood was obtained by leukapheresis, after which PBMCs were separated by Ficoll-Histopaque density gradient centrifugation and cryopreserved in liquid nitrogen vapor phase. Purity and quantity of every magnetically sorted T cell population were checked by analytical flow cytometry. Each sorted fraction had its genomic DNA isolated and then quantified by UV absorbance on a Nanodrop 2000c. This clone appeared a single time. Its antigen has not been determined. No per-base quality is available; no much larger clone lies one base away. Using the deep immunoSEQ assay, multiplex PCR amplified TCR CDR3 regions from genomic DNA. Genomic DNA extracted from each cell subset was distributed evenly over all wells of several immunoSEQ 96-well plates, and each plate served as one replicate. Each replicate PCR for sorted subsets received 200 ng genomic DNA, equal to about 30,000 T cell genomes. The purified libraries were quantified using a Qubit 3.0 fluorometer, sized with a Bioanalyzer 2100, and then quantified again using the KAPA Library Quantification kit. Each immunoSEQ 96-well plate was sequenced on its own single-read 150-cycle Illumina NextSeq 550 flow cell. In the paper's pipeline: Because only junctional sequences without quality scores were contained in the immunoSEQ output, filtering matching that applied to full-length reads could not be performed. Sequences were annotated with PyIR, a Python wrapper for IgBLAST v1.9, and V/J genes and CDR3 were assigned using IMGT germline references. Reads were filtered out if the reads had weak V/J assignments (E-value above 1e-6), no CDR3, stop codons, out-of-frame junctions, or ambiguous translated residues. V3J clonotypes were defined by identical inferred V gene, J gene, and CDR3 amino acid sequence. To compute the percentage overlap between repertoires, the number of shared unique clonotypes was divided by the size of the smaller repertoire. RTK rarefaction, the Chao1 estimator, and Recon v2.1 estimates of unobserved clonotypes were used to assess repertoire richness. OLGA was used to compute generation probabilities for all TCRbeta clonotypes that the gDNA method yielded from a handful of donors. TCRdb obtained this table from immuneACCESS and retained in-frame rearrangements with V and J assigned. These tables miss some clones; where compared with another copy, unresolved V genes account for less than half of the shortfall, and the remainder is unexplained. The V and J calls and the clone size are those of that table, but D and trimming were determined from the DNA. Present in this sample are about 2.3 million clones, about nine tenths of which were seen just once. Around 0.35% of the sample comes from the top ten.

CDR1 SGHNT and CDR2 YYREEE were looked up in the germline V gene (reference sequence). At the junction V is shortened by 3 bases and J by 7 bases, with 10 bases in between. The CDR3 holds 12 amino acids from the cysteine to the phenylalanine. Of the read, only the CDR3 DNA is kept; its 36 bases are in frame from base 1. This chain is built from TRBV5-4 and TRBJ1-2, with the D gene uncertain. The source is a man younger than 35 in good health. Some clones in this sample may be carry-over from other donors' samples. Sequenced input: naive CD4+ T cells from PBMCs. This specimen's cell subset or site label, interpreted: CD45RA+ positively selected. The nucleotides read TGTGCCAGCAGCTGGGAGATGGGTGGCTACACCTTC. Translated, it reads CASSWEMGGYTF.